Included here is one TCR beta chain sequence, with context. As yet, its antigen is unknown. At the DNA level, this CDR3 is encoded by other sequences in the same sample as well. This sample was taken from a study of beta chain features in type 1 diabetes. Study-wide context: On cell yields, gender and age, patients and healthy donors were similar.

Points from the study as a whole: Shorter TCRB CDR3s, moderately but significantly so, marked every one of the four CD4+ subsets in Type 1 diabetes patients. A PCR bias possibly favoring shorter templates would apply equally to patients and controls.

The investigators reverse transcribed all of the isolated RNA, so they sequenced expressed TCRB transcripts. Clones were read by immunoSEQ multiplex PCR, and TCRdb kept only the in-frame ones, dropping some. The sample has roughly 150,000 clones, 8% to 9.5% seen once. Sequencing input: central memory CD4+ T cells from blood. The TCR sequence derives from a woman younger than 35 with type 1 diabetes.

The CDR3 protein is CASSVGLAAYEQYF. For the CDR3, the DNA is TGTGCCAGCAGCGTAGGACTAGCGGCCTACGAGCAGTACTTC. The J gene is TRBJ2-7, the V gene TRBV9; 9 bases line up with TRBD2. Unmatched junction bases numbered 0, after V lost 0 bases and J lost 2 bases. CDR1 and CDR2 from the germline V gene are SGDLS and YYNGEE. There are 14 residues in the CDR3.